What follows describes a single T cell receptor beta chain. CDR1 is MGHRA and CDR2 is YSYEKL in the germline V gene. CDR3 length: 12 amino acids. Trimming removed 6 bases at V and 6 bases at J, with 10 bases between. The sample comes from a study of blood T cell repertoires in COVID-19. Generated by immunoSEQ multiplex PCR, the TCRdb table keeps only in-frame clones and is missing some. The data show 350,000 or so clones, with 85% to 90% seen just once and about 0.94% held by the top ten. Sequencing was performed on PBMCs or T cells enriched from blood (not recorded which). The V gene is TRBV4-1, the J gene TRBJ2-3, with D unresolved. The sequence was obtained from a woman in her twenties or thirties who had been exposed to COVID-19. CDR3 nucleotide sequence: TGCGCCAGCAGTTCAGGTGCGGATACGCAGTATTTT. Amino acids: CASSSGADTQYF.